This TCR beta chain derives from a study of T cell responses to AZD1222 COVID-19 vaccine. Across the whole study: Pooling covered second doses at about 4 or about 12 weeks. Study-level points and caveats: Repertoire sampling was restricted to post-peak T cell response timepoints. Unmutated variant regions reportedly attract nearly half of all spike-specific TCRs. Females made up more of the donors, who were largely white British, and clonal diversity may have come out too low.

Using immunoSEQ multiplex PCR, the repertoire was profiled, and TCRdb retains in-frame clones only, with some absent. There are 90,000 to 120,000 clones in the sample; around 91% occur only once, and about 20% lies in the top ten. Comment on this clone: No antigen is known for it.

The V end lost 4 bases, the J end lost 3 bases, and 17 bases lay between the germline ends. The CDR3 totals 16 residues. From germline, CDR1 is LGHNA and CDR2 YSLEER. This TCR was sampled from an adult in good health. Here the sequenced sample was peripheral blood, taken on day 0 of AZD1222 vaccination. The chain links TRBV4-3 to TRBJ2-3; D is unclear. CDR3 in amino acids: CASSREKGLGTDTQYF. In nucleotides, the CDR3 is TGCGCCAGCAGCCGGGAAAAGGGTCTAGGGACAGATACGCAGTATTTT.